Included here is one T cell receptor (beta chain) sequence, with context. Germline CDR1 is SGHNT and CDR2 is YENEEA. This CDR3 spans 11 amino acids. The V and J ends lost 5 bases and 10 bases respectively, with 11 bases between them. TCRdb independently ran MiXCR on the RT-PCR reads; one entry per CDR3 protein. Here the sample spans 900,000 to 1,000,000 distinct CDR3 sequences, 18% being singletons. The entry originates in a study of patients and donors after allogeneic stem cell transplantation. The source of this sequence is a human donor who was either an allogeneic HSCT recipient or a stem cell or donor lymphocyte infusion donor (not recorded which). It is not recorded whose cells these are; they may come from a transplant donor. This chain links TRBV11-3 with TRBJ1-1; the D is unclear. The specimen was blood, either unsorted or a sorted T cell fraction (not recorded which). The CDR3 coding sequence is TGTGCCAGCAGCCCGGGATTCAGAGCTTTCTTT. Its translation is CASSPGFRAFF.